This T cell receptor beta chain was captured in a study of blood T cell repertoires in COVID-19. Data came from immunoSEQ multiplex PCR; TCRdb stores just in-frame clones and leaves some out. The data show hundreds of thousands of clones, with around nine tenths seen just once and roughly 10% held by the top ten. The germline V and J ends were trimmed by 3 bases and 3 bases, with 15 bases remaining between them. In germline, CDR1 is LNHDA, CDR2 SQIVND (reference sequence). This CDR3 is 16 amino acids long. The receptor's source is a woman in her thirties with COVID-19, enrolled during active disease. Sequenced input: peripheral blood. This chain joins TRBV19 and TRBJ1-5, with D maybe TRBD1 (6 bases). Here the CDR3 reads CASSISATGFNQPQHF. CDR3 DNA sequence: TGTGCCAGTAGTATTTCTGCGACAGGCTTCAATCAGCCCCAGCATTTT.